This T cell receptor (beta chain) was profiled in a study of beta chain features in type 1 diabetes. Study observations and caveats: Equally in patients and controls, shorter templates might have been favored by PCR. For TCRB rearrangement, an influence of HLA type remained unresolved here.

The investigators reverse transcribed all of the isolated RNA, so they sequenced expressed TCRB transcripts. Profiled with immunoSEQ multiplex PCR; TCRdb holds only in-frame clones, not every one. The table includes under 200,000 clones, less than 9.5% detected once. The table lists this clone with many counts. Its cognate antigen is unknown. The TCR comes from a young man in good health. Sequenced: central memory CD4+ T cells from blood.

Here the CDR3 reads CASSLRSHGETQYF. The CDR3 bases are TGTGCCAGCAGTTTAAGGAGCCATGGAGAGACCCAGTACTTC. The chain combines TRBV28 with TRBJ2-5; no reliable D call. The germline V gene has CDR1 MDHEN and CDR2 SYDVKM. The CDR3 extends over 14 amino acids. Deletions cut 2 bases from V and 4 bases from J, with 11 bases between.